This T cell receptor (beta chain) was sequenced in a study of T cells in Graves' hyperthyroidism and ophthalmopathy. Clinical symptoms, serum thyroxine and TRAb, thyroid ultrasound and orbital computed tomography were used for the diagnoses. On this clonotype itself: No antigen is known for it.

This CDR3 region has 12 residues. V lost 0 bases, J lost 10 bases, and 7 bases lay in between. The germline V gene encodes CDR1 SGHRS and CDR2 YFSETQ. Amplified regions were TCR beta CDR3 sequences from RNA transcripts. The HTBI primer set drove a first-round RT-PCR of the TCR CDR3. Via MiXCR, TCRdb re-called the multiplex PCR reads, giving one row per CDR3 protein. The sample records 480,000 or so distinct CDR3 sequences, approximately 49% being singletons. Study observations and caveats: Separation of ophthalmopathy from stable hyperthyroidism was achieved by a 13 V-J model. For ophthalmopathy, model prediction preceded onset by a median roughly 6.3 months. Blood also held most thyroid clonotypes expanded beyond 0.001.

This chain joins TRBV5-1 and TRBJ1-4; D perhaps matches TRBD1 (5 bases). Specimen: peripheral blood or thyroid tissue (not recorded which). The TCR comes from an adult woman with Graves' disease, either hyperthyroidism or ophthalmopathy (not recorded which). The CDR3 region has the DNA TGCGCCAGCAGCTTGGTTGGGGGAAAACTGTTTTTT. It is translated as CASSLVGGKLFF.